The clone carrying this T cell receptor beta chain has ten or more counts. This specimen comes from a study of human T cells and chemical hapten exposure. Study at large: 2% DPC applied to a roughly 2 cm by roughly 2 cm arm area sensitized donors. There were weekly diphenylcyclopropenone doses to the scalp for patients throughout the approximately 24-week study. Variation in per-sample TCR yields came mainly from small pooled library volume differences.

Each CDR3 protein gets one entry after TCRdb re-called the RACE reads with MiXCR. There are tens of thousands of distinct CDR3 sequences in the sample; about 13% occur only once, and about 2.3% lies in the top ten. Sample time point: patch test 3, about 24 weeks after DPC sensitization. Treatment: therapeutic diphenylcyclopropenone sensitization with weekly scalp DPC. RNA extraction used unfractionated whole blood as the source of total RNA. Venepuncture was done earlier than the placement of each patch test. The CDR3 is 13 amino acids. Germline loops: CDR1 SQVTM, CDR2 ANQGSEA. V lost 6 bases and J 6 bases, leaving 18 bases between the germline ends.

This rearrangement joins TRBV29-1 to TRBJ2-7; weak D call: TRBD1 (7 bases). The source material was whole blood, sampled in connection with sensitization to the hapten diphenylcyclopropenone (DPC). This TCR derives from a woman in her forties with alopecia areata. Some clones in this sample may be carry-over from other donors' samples. This chain's CDR3 is CSVAGGKFGEQYF. The DNA of the CDR3 is TGCAGCGTCGCAGGGGGGAAGTTTGGCGAGCAGTACTTC.